Listed below are T cell receptor beta chains from one sample, sequenced in a study of T cells after yellow fever vaccination. TCRdb processed the 5' RACE reads anew with MiXCR; each CDR3 protein has one entry. The table shows a few hundred thousand distinct CDR3 sequences, with roughly a sixth occurring only once. Sequenced here: PBMCs, sampled about 5 days after the first yellow fever vaccination. These receptors all stem from a man in his late teens or twenties who received the YFV17D yellow fever vaccine. CDR3s include the opening cysteine and the closing phenylalanine or tryptophan.

v_call cdr3_length cdr3_aa
TRBV7-2 15 CASSQVGGSTYEQYF
TRBV5-1 15 CASSYQGASVNEQFF
TRBV6-2/TRBV6-3 16 CASTPWSPVRYNEQFF
TRBV7-9 15 CASSSRGSGMDTQYF
TRBV12-3/TRBV12-4 14 CASSRQVVGRKLFF
TRBV5-1 14 CASSLQGATDTQYF
TRBV18 15 CASSPGHMAHYEQYF
TRBV14 13 CASSQDGFSPPFF
TRBV10-3 12 CAISEGSRGYTF
TRBV12-3/TRBV12-4 16 CASSLILARVYNEQFF
TRBV29-1 15 CSVEWGVGYAGELFF
TRBV20-1 13 CSAKGRRNTEAFF
TRBV7-3 13 CASSLRGAGGAFF
TRBV4-1 15 CASSQDARGHQPQHF
TRBV5-1 18 CASSLAPGQEGMIYEQYF
TRBV7-2 13 CASSLKTGSEAFF
TRBV7-9 14 CASRSLGGDNEQFF
TRBV25-1 12 CASSEFGVEQFF
TRBV6-2/TRBV6-3 16 CASSRRSGGAPDTQYF
TRBV10-3 14 CAISERGQVYEQYF
TRBV6-5 15 CASSYAGGIQETQYF
TRBV5-1 16 CASSLEPGGLQETQYF
TRBV4-2 14 CASSQETGVETQYF
TRBV6-6 13 CASTRDPYNEQFF
TRBV12-3/TRBV12-4 11 CASSLGVPLHF
TRBV4-1 18 CASSQVVSGAWSSYEQYF
TRBV29-1 13 CSVEKQVNYGYTF
TRBV12-3/TRBV12-4 16 CASRKREGGANEKLFF
TRBV9 14 CASSVEGGGTEAFF
TRBV7-2 13 CASSTRRDTEAFF
TRBV29-1 13 CSAAGGLGTEAFF
TRBV5-5 11 CASSFGQTTEF
TRBV7-3 16 CASSPTGTGGIGELFF
TRBV7-3 17 CASSLIGTGGAGDEQFF
TRBV12-3/TRBV12-4 13 CASSPRTGNEQYF
TRBV3-1 13 CASSQGEAGGYTF
TRBV30 11 CAWTGTREAFF
TRBV2 13 CASSEVSQETQYF
TRBV5-6 16 CASRQTLAGGGDTQYF
TRBV6-1 16 CASSSWSSSYNSPLHF
TRBV27 15 CASSPSGTPNYGYTF
TRBV10-3 13 CAIGPVSQETQYF